This passage covers 23 T cell receptor beta chains from one sample sequenced in a study of technical replicates of blood from several donors (dated by TCRdb to 2017 to 2019). Libraries were prepared through the immunoSEQ multiplex PCR assay. TCRdb carries this immuneACCESS record with in-frame sequences only. Its versions omit some clonotypes, under half of them owing to an unresolved V gene in the studies checked, with the rest unexplained. The sample profile shows fewer than 85,000 clones; around 94% of them were found once. The leading ten clones occupy approximately 0.24% of the sample. Sequencing input: T cells isolated from PBMCs. Receptors were obtained from a human donor in good health.

Here the CDR3 reads CASSSLLVGQGPTYEQYF. The CDR3 DNA reads TGTGCCAGCAGTTCCCTTCTTGTGGGGCAGGGTCCCACCTACGAGCAGTACTTC. The chain joins TRBV28 to TRBJ2-7; tentatively, D is TRBD1 (5 bases). V lost 4 bases, J lost 2 bases, and 24 bases lay in between. Looked up from germline, CDR1 is MDHEN and CDR2 is SYDVKM. The CDR3 extends over 18 amino acids.

The chain is built from TRBV9 and TRBJ1-4, with D tentatively TRBD1 (6 bases). Trimming removed 0 bases from V and 3 bases from J, with 15 bases in between. CDR1 and CDR2 (germline): SGDLS, YYNGEE. This CDR3 is built from 17 residues. This chain's CDR3 is CASSVGGGAGANEKLFF. CDR3 sequence (DNA): TGTGCCAGCAGCGTAGGGGGGGGCGCGGGGGCTAATGAAAAACTGTTTTTT.

V and J are TRBV13 and TRBJ1-3; a possible D gene is TRBD1 (6 bases). The CDR3 runs to 16 residues. Germline CDR1 PRHDT, CDR2 FYEKMQ (reference sequence). Between the trimmed V and J ends, which lost 2 bases and 0 bases, there was a span of 11 bases. CDR3 nucleotide sequence: TGTGCCAGCAGCTTATACCCAGGGGTCTCTGGAAACACCATATATTTT. Protein: CASSLYPGVSGNTIYF.

The gene calls are TRBV5-6 and TRBJ1-1; D call uncertain. Between the trimmed V and J ends, which lost 1 base and 9 bases, there was a span of 13 bases. The length of the CDR3 is 13 residues. In germline, CDR1 is SGHDT, CDR2 YYEEEE. The CDR3 region has the DNA TGTGCCAGCAGCTTGAGTCAGTTGGAGAAAGCTTTCTTT. Its translation is CASSLSQLEKAFF.

This clone appeared a few times. The chain employs TRBV4-1 and TRBJ1-1; D possibly corresponds to TRBD1 (5 bases). V was shortened by 3 bases and J by 0 bases, with 8 bases between the two germline ends. The CDR3 length is 14 residues. CDR1 MGHRA and CDR2 YSYEKL come from the germline V gene. CDR3 DNA: TGCGCCAGCAGCCAGGGGGGGATGAACACTGAAGCTTTCTTT. Its protein product is CASSQGGMNTEAFF.

The CDR3 spells CASRITGGGIGTEAFF. The CDR3 region has the DNA TGTGCCAGCCGAATTACAGGGGGCGGGATAGGAACTGAAGCTTTCTTT. The chain has TRBV2 and TRBJ1-1; TRBD1 matches at 9 bases. CDR1 SNHLY and CDR2 FYNNEI come from the germline V gene. J gave up 5 bases and V 8 bases, and 15 bases lay outside the gene matches. The CDR3 covers 16 residues.

The chain uses TRBV4-1 and TRBJ2-1; weak D call: TRBD2 (6 bases). This CDR3 contains 14 residues. V gave up 2 bases and J gave up 8 bases, with 13 bases separating them. Germline CDR1 is MGHRA and CDR2 is YSYEKL. The CDR3 is CASSQRLVFDEQFF. The CDR3 coding sequence is TGCGCCAGCAGCCAAAGACTAGTTTTCGATGAGCAGTTCTTC.

Only one count was recorded for this clone. The rearrangement joins TRBV30 to TRBJ1-1; weak D call: TRBD1 (6 bases). Germline values: CDR1 GTSNPN, CDR2 SVGIG (reference sequence). The V gene lost 6 bases and the J gene lost 1 base, with 12 bases spanning the gap. The CDR3 length is 13 residues. The CDR3 is CACIQGPNTEAFF. In DNA, the CDR3 is TGTGCCTGTATACAGGGCCCGAACACTGAAGCTTTCTTT. The whole variable domain, filled in from reference TRBV30 and TRBJ1-1, reads SQTIHQWPATLVQPVGSPLSLECTVEGTSNPNLYWYRQAAGRGLQLLFYSVGIGQISSEVPQNLSASRPQDRQFILSSKKLLLSDSGFYLCACIQGPNTEAFFGQGTRLTVV.

The chain uses TRBV6-6 and TRBJ2-7, with D possibly TRBD2 on 6 matching bases. Germline loops: CDR1 MNHNY, CDR2 SVGAGI (reference sequence). The CDR3 extends over 14 amino acids. Deletions cut 8 bases from V and 0 bases from J, with 14 bases between. CDR3 DNA: TGTGCCAGCGCCGGGACTGCGAGCTCCTACGAGCAGTACTTC. Protein sequence: CASAGTASSYEQYF.

V gene TRBV5-6 combines with J gene TRBJ1-1, with D tentatively TRBD1 (6 bases). CDR1 is SGHDT and CDR2 is YYEEEE in the germline V gene. There are 14 residues in the CDR3. V was trimmed by 5 bases and J by 11 bases, leaving 22 bases between them. The CDR3 DNA reads as TGTGCCAGCAGAACATCAGGGGCAGAAGGTTGGGCTTTCTTT. Amino acid sequence: CASRTSGAEGWAFF.

This clone is a singleton in its sample. This rearrangement joins TRBV2 to TRBJ1-2, with TRBD1 identical over 11 bases. V dropped 7 bases and J dropped 4; count of bases not matched to a gene: 8. This CDR3 has 15 amino acids. Germline assignment: CDR1 SNHLY and CDR2 FYNNEI. This chain's CDR3 is CASTPGTGGVYGYTF. The CDR3 DNA is TGTGCCAGCACCCCAGGGACAGGGGGTGTCTATGGCTACACCTTC.

Only one count was recorded for this clone. The chain recombines TRBV7-9 with TRBJ2-2, with D possibly being TRBD1 (5 bases). Germline V gene sequence: CDR1 SEHNR, CDR2 FQNEAQ (reference sequence). The CDR3 has 13 amino acids. The ends were cut back, 4 bases at V and 6 bases at J, with 9 bases in the middle. CDR3 sequence (DNA): TGTGCCAGCAGCTGGGGCTCACCCGGGGAGCTGTTTTTT. Protein product: CASSWGSPGELFF. Using reference TRBV7-9 and TRBJ2-2 for the parts outside the CDR3, the full variable domain is DTGVSQNPRHKITKRGQNVTFRCDPISEHNRLYWYRQTLGQGPEFLTYFQNEAQLEKSRLLSDRFSAERPKGSFSTLEIQRTEQGDSAMYLCASSWGSPGELFFGEGSRLTVL.

The CDR3 protein is CASSYPMGQGYEQYF. CDR3 nucleotide sequence: TGTGCCAGCAGCTACCCCATGGGACAGGGTTACGAGCAGTACTTC. This chain links TRBV7-2 with TRBJ2-7; TRBD1 aligns across 9 bases. The germline gives CDR1 SGHTA, CDR2 FQGNSA. This CDR3 region has 15 residues. V lost 4 bases and J lost 4; bases outside the gene matches: 8. The variable domain in full, with the rest retrieved from reference TRBV7-2 and TRBJ2-7, is GAGVSQSPSNKVTEKGKDVELRCDPISGHTALYWYRQSLGQGLEFLIYFQGNSAPDKSGLPSDRFSAERTGGSVSTLTIQRTQQEDSAVYLCASSYPMGQGYEQYFGPGTRLTVT.

This clone has a handful of counts. The rearrangement links TRBV7-2 to TRBJ1-2, with TRBD1 matching over 8 bases. This CDR3 has 15 amino acids. The V gene end was trimmed by 6 bases and the J gene end by 8 bases; junction bases not matched to a gene: 14. CDR1 is SGHTA, CDR2 FQGNSA, per germline. DNA of the CDR3: TGTGCCAGCAGTTCTAAAAGGACAGGGAATATCGGCTACACCTTC. Translating it yields CASSSKRTGNIGYTF.

The rearrangement joins TRBV11-2 to TRBJ1-1, with unresolved D. Trimming stripped 5 bases from V and 7 bases from J, with 17 bases between. The CDR3 contains 14 residues. The V gene's germline CDR1 is SGHAT and CDR2 FQNNGV. CDR3 loop: CASSLGRAGVEAFF. Written as DNA, the CDR3 is TGTGCCAGCAGCCTCGGGAGGGCCGGGGTTGAAGCTTTCTTT.

The rearrangement links TRBV7-6 to TRBJ2-7; D is possibly TRBD1 (6 bases). Germline values: CDR1 SGHVS, CDR2 FNYEAQ. V dropped 5 bases and J dropped 0 bases, with 14 bases sitting between them. The CDR3 totals 15 residues. The CDR3 is CASSPRTVSSYEQYF. The CDR3 DNA reads TGTGCCAGCAGCCCCAGGACAGTGAGCTCCTACGAGCAGTACTTC. Drawing the rest from reference TRBV7-6 and TRBJ2-7, the complete variable domain is GAGVSQSPRYKVTKRGQDVALRCDPISGHVSLYWYRQALGQGPEFLTYFNYEAQQDKSGLPNDRFSAERPEGSISTLTIQRTEQRDSAMYRCASSPRTVSSYEQYFGPGTRLTVT.

V gene TRBV20-1 combines with J gene TRBJ2-2; D gene unclear. The germline V gene encodes CDR1 DFQATT and CDR2 SNEGSKA (reference sequence). Trimming stripped 5 bases from V and 3 bases from J, with 4 bases between. The CDR3 sequence is 11 residues long. This CDR3 reads CSALYTGELFF. The CDR3 nucleotides are TGCAGTGCTCTATACACCGGGGAGCTGTTTTTT.

V and J are TRBV10-1 and TRBJ2-7; a weak D match, TRBD2 (5 bases). Germline V gives CDR1 WNHNN, CDR2 SYGVQD (reference sequence). The CDR3 is 13 residues long. V lost 5 bases, J lost 1 base, and 9 bases lay in between. The CDR3: CASSPGKSYEQYF. The CDR3 DNA sequence: TGCGCCAGCAGTCCCGGGAAATCCTACGAGCAGTACTTC.

The chain combines TRBV29-1 with TRBJ2-5, with a weak D call TRBD1 (6 bases). The CDR3 totals 14 residues. Trimming pared 6 bases from V and 2 bases from J, leaving 16 bases between. Germline values: CDR1 SQVTM, CDR2 ANQGSEA. CDR3 sequence (DNA): TGCAGCGTGGATTATCCAGGGGTACAAGAGACCCAGTACTTC. The encoded protein is CSVDYPGVQETQYF. Variable domain in full (rest from reference TRBV29-1 and TRBJ2-5): SAVISQKPSRDICQRGTSLTIQCQVDSQVTMMFWYRQQPGQSLTLIATANQGSEATYESGFVIDKFPISRPNLTFSTLTVSNMSPEDSSIYLCSVDYPGVQETQYFGPGTRLLVL.

This clone was seen once. The chain combines TRBV13 with TRBJ1-3, with 8 bases that match TRBD1. In germline, CDR1 is PRHDT, CDR2 FYEKMQ (reference sequence). The CDR3 has 18 residues. The trim removed 2 bases at V and 0 bases at J, leaving 9 bases unmatched. The chain's CDR3 is CASSLSSGGTSSGNTIYF. CDR3 sequence (DNA): TGTGCCAGCAGCTTATCGTCAGGGGGCACCAGCTCTGGAAACACCATATATTTT.

V and J are TRBV5-1 and TRBJ2-2; TRBD2 is a possible D gene (6 bases). Deletions cut 5 bases from V and 6 bases from J, with 8 bases between. CDR3 size: 12 residues. CDR1 is SGHRS, CDR2 YFSETQ, per germline. CDR3 sequence: CASRGGSGELFF. DNA for the CDR3: TGCGCCAGCAGAGGAGGGTCCGGGGAGCTGTTTTTT.

V usage is TRBV28 and J usage is TRBJ2-1; D may be TRBD2 (6 bases). V was cut by 5 bases and J by 8 bases, with 22 bases left in between. Germline CDR1 and CDR2: MDHEN and SYDVKM. The CDR3 is made up of 16 amino acids. CDR3 in amino acids: CASSPPVFRELYEQFF. CDR3 DNA: TGTGCCAGCAGTCCACCGGTTTTTCGGGAGCTCTATGAGCAGTTCTTC.

V gene TRBV9 combines with J gene TRBJ2-2; 7 bases match TRBD2. The V and J ends lost 2 bases and 3 bases, in that order; junction bases with no gene match: 13. The CDR3 extends over 18 amino acids. Germline CDR1 SGDLS, CDR2 YYNGEE. CDR3 DNA: TGTGCCAGCAGCGTCTCATTTAGGGCGGGGGTAGACACCGGGGAGCTGTTTTTT. Encoded protein: CASSVSFRAGVDTGELFF.